Listed here is a single T cell receptor (beta chain). No antigen is known for it. The sample belongs to a study of vaccination effects on CD4 cells after COVID-19. Sequencing was performed with immunoSEQ multiplex PCR; in TCRdb, only in-frame clones are kept and a portion is missing. The table includes tens of thousands of clones, 69% detected once. Germline V gene sequence: CDR1 GTSNPN, CDR2 SVGIG (reference sequence). The CDR3 sequence is 14 residues long. J gave up 6 bases and V 2 bases, and 6 bases lay outside the gene matches. ViraFEST used viral peptide pools to expand antigen-specific CD4+ T cells before sequencing. At the end of around eleven days of culture, CD4+ T cells were isolated. PCR confirmed that the person was infected with SARS-CoV-2 between March and December 2020.

This sequence originates from a human donor who had a prior SARS-CoV-2 infection. Sequences were derived from CD4+ T cells from PBMCs cultured with SARS-CoV-2 spike peptides, sampled before COVID-19 vaccination. The chain combines TRBV30 with TRBJ2-3; 9 bases match TRBD1. CDR3 region: CAWSPTGGRDTQYF. The CDR3 bases are TGTGCCTGGAGTCCAACAGGGGGCCGGGATACGCAGTATTTT.